The clone carrying this T cell receptor (beta chain) was seen a handful of times. The CDR3 extends over 14 amino acids. Germline V gives CDR1 SEHNR, CDR2 FQNEAQ (reference sequence). Trimming cost V 2 bases and J 5 bases, with 13 bases left between them. The entry originates in a study of T cells in Graves' hyperthyroidism and ophthalmopathy. TCR beta CDR3 region amplification was performed from RNA transcripts. First-round RT-PCR targeting the TCR CDR3 was performed with the HTBI primer set. MiXCR, applied by TCRdb to the multiplex PCR reads, yields one record per CDR3 protein. The sample has 640,000 or so distinct CDR3 sequences; 14% to 15% are singletons.

The sample comprised blood. The chain has TRBV7-9 and TRBJ2-7, with D unresolved. The TCR comes from a woman between 40 and 50 years old with Graves' ophthalmopathy. This chain's CDR3 is CASSLNNYLDEQYF. CDR3 DNA sequence: TGTGCCAGCAGCTTAAACAACTATTTGGACGAGCAGTACTTC.